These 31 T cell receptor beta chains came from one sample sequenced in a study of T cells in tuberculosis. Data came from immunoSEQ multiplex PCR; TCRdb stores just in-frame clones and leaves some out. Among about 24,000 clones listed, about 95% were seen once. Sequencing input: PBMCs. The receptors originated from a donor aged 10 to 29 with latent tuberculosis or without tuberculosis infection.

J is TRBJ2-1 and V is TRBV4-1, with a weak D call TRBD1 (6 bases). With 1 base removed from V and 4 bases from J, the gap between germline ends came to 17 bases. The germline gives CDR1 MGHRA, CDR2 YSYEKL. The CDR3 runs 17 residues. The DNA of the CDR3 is TGCGCCAGCAGCCAAGCAGTGGACAGCTATGTTTACAATGAGCAGTTCTTC. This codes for CASSQAVDSYVYNEQFF.

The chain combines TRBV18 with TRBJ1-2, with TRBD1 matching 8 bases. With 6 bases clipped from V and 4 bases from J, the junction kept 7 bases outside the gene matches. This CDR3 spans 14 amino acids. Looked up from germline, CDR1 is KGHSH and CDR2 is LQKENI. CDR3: CASSEDRVTYGYTF. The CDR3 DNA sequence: TGTGCCAGCTCCGAGGACAGGGTAACCTATGGCTACACCTTC. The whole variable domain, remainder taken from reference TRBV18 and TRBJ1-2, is NAGVMQNPRHLVRRRGQEARLRCSPMKGHSHVYWYRQLPEEGLKFMVYLQKENIIDESGMPKERFSAEFPKEGPSILRIQQVVRGDSAAYFCASSEDRVTYGYTFGSGTRLTVV.

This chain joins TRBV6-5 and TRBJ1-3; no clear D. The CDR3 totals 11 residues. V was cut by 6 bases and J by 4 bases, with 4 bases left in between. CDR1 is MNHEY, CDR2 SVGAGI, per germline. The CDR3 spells CASRAGNTIYF. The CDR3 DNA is TGTGCCAGCAGGGCCGGAAACACCATATATTTT.

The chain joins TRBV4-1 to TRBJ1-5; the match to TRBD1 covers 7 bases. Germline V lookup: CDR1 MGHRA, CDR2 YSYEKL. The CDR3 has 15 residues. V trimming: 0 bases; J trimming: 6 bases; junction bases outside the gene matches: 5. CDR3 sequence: CASSQDRQGGQPQHF. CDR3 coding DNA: TGCGCCAGCAGCCAAGATAGACAGGGAGGTCAGCCCCAGCATTTT.

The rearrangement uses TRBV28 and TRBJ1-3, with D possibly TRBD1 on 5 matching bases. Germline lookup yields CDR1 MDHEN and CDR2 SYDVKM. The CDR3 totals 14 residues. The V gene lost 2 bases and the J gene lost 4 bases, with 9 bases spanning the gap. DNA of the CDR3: TGTGCCAGCAGTTTAATAGGGGCAGGAAACACCATATATTTT. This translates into CASSLIGAGNTIYF.

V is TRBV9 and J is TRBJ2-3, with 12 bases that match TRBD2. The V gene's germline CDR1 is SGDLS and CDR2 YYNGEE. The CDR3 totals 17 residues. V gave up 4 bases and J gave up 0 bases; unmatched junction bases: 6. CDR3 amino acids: CASSLASGGGSTDTQYF. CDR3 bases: TGTGCCAGCAGCCTAGCTAGCGGGGGGGGTAGCACAGATACGCAGTATTTT.

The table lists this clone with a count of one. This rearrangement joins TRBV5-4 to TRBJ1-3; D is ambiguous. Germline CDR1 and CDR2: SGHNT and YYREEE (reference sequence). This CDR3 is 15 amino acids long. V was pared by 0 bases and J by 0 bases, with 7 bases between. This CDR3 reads CASSLGSISGNTIYF. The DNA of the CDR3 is TGTGCCAGCAGCTTGGGCAGTATCTCTGGAAACACCATATATTTT.

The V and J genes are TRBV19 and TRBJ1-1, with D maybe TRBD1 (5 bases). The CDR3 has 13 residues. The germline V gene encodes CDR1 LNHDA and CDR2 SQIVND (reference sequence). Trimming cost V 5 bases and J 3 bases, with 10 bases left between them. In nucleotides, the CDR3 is TGTGCCAGTAGTGTCGACAGAGACACTGAAGCTTTCTTT. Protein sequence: CASSVDRDTEAFF.

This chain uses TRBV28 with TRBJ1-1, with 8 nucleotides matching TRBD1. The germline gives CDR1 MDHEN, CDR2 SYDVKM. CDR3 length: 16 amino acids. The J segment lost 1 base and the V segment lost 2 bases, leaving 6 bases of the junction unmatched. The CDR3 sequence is CASSLRQGNSNTEAFF. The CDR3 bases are TGTGCCAGCAGTTTACGACAGGGGAATTCGAACACTGAAGCTTTCTTT.

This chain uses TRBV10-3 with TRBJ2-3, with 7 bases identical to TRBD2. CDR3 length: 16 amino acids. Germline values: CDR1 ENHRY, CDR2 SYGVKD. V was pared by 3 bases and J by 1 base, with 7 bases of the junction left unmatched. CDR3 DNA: TGTGCCATCAGTGAAACGGGAGGACGCGGCACAGATACGCAGTATTTT. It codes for CAISETGGRGTDTQYF.

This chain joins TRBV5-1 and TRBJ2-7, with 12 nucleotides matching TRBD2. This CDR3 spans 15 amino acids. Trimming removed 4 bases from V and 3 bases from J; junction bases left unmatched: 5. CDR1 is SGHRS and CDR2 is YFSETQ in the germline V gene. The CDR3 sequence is CASSPGLAGNYEQYV. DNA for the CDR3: TGCGCCAGCAGCCCAGGACTAGCGGGGAACTACGAGCAGTACGTC.

CDR3 sequence (DNA): TGCGCCAGCAGCCACCCGGTAGCGGGGGGGCGCTACAATGAGCAGTTCTTC. Its translation: CASSHPVAGGRYNEQFF. The rearrangement uses TRBV4-1 and TRBJ2-1; 11 bases line up with TRBD2. Germline V gene data show CDR1 as MGHRA and CDR2 as YSYEKL. The CDR3 is made up of 17 amino acids. J lost 3 bases, V lost 3 bases, and 7 bases had no gene match.

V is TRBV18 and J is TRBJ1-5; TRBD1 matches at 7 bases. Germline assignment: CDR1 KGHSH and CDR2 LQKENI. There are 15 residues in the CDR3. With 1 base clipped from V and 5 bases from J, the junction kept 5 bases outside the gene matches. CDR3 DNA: TGTGCCAGCTCACCACGGACAGGTGGGGATCAGCCCCAGCATTTT. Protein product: CASSPRTGGDQPQHF.

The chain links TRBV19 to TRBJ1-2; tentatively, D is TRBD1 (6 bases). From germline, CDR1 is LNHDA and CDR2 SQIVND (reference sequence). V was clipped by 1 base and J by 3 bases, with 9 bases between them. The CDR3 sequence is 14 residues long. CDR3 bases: TGTGCCAGTAGTATAGGAACAGGGTACTATGGCTACACCTTC. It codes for CASSIGTGYYGYTF. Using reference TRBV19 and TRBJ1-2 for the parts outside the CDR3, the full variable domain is DGGITQSPKYLFRKEGQNVTLSCEQNLNHDAMYWYRQDPGQGLRLIYYSQIVNDFQKGDIAEGYSVSREKKESFPLTVTSAQKNPTAFYLCASSIGTGYYGYTFGSGTRLTVV.

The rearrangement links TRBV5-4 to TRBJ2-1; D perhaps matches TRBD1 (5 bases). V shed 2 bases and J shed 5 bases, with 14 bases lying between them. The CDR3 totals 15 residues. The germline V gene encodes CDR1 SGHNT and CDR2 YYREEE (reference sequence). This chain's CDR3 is CASSFGADRDNEQFF. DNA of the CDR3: TGTGCCAGCAGCTTTGGGGCCGACAGAGACAATGAGCAGTTCTTC.

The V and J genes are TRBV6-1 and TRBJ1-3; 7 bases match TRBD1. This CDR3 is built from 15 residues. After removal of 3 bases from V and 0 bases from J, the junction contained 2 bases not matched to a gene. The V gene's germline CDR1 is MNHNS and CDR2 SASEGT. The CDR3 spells CASSDGTASGNTIYF. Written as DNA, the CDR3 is TGTGCCAGCAGTGACGGGACAGCCTCTGGAAACACCATATATTTT.

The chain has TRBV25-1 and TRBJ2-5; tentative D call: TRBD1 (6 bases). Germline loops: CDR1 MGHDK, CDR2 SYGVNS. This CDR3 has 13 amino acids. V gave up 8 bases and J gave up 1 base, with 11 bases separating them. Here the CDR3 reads CASRRTAQETQYF. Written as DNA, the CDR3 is TGTGCCAGCCGACGGACAGCCCAAGAGACCCAGTACTTC.

The CDR3 coding sequence is TGTGCCATCAGCCCCGGACTAGCGGGGAGCACAGATACGCAGTATTTT. Its protein is CAISPGLAGSTDTQYF. V is TRBV10-3 and J is TRBJ2-3; 12 bases map to TRBD2. Trimming cost V 6 bases and J 0 bases; bases outside gene matches: 4. CDR3 size: 16 residues. In germline, CDR1 is ENHRY, CDR2 SYGVKD.

DNA for the CDR3: TGTGCTAGTGGACCCGACAGGGGGTGGGAGACCCAGTACTTC. The encoded protein is CASGPDRGWETQYF. This chain joins TRBV12-5 and TRBJ2-5; 9 bases map to TRBD1. Trimming cost V 6 bases and J 5 bases; bases outside gene matches: 7. From germline, CDR1 is LGHNT and CDR2 FRNRAP. The CDR3 totals 14 residues.

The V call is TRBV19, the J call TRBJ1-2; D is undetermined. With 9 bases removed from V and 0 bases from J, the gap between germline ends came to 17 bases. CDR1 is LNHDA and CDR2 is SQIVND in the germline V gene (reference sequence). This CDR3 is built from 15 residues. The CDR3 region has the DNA TGTGCCAGCCGGCGGGGAGTGGGCACTAACTATGGCTACACCTTC. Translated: CASRRGVGTNYGYTF.

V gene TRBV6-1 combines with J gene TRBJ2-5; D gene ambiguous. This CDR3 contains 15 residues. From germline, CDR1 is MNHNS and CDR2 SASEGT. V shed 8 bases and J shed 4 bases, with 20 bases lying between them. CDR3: CASLSSVISGETQYF. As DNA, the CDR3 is TGTGCCAGCCTCTCGTCGGTTATCTCTGGAGAGACCCAGTACTTC.

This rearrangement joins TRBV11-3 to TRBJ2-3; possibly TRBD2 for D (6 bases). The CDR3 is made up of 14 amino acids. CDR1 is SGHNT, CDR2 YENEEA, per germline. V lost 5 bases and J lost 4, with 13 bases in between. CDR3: CASSVQGGADTQYF. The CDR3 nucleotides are TGTGCCAGCAGCGTTCAGGGAGGAGCAGATACGCAGTATTTT.

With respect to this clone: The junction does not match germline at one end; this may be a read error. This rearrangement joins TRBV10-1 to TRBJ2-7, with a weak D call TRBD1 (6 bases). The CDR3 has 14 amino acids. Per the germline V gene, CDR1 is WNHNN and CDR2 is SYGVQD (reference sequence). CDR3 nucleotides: TGCGCCACCAGTTCGTCCAGGGGCGGACACGAGCAGTACTTC. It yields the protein CATSSSRGGHEQYF.

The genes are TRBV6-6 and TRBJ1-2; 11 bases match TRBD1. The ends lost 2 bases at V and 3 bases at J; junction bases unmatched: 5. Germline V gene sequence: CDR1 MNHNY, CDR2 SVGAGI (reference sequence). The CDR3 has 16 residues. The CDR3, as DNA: TGTGCCAGCAGTTACGGGACAGGGGGAATGGACTATGGCTACACCTTC. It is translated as CASSYGTGGMDYGYTF.

The DNA of the CDR3 is TGTGCCAGCGACCCGGGGTCCCCCCAGAACACTGAAGCTTTCTTT. As protein: CASDPGSPQNTEAFF. The V call is TRBV19, the J call TRBJ1-1; D remains unclear. V was cut by 9 bases and J by 1 base, with 18 bases left in between. Germline CDR1 reads LNHDA; CDR2 reads SQIVND (reference sequence). This CDR3 spans 15 amino acids.

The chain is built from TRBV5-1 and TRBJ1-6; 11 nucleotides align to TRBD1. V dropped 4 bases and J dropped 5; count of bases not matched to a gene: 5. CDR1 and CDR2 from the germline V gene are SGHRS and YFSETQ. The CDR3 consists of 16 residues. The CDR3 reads CASSPGTGGNNSPLHF. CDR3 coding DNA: TGCGCCAGCAGCCCGGGGACAGGGGGAAATAATTCACCCCTCCACTTT.

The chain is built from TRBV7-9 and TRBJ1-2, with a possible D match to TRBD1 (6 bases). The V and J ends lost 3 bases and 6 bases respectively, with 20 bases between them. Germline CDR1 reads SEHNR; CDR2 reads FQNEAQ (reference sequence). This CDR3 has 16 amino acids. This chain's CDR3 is CASSFSPGGQGDGYTF. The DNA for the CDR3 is TGTGCCAGCAGCTTCAGCCCCGGGGGGCAGGGTGATGGCTACACCTTC.

CDR3 in DNA: TGTGCCAGCAGTTCCGGCACAGATACGCAGTATTTT. Translated, it gives CASSSGTDTQYF. The V and J genes are TRBV27 and TRBJ2-3, with D hard to call. Trimming shortened V by 4 bases and J by 1 base, and 3 bases separated the two germline ends. The CDR3 runs 12 residues. Germline V CDR1 and CDR2: MNHEY, SMNVEV (reference sequence).

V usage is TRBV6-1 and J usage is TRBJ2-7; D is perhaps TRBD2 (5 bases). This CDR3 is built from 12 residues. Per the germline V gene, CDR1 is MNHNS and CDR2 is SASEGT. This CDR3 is CASSEGVPTKHV. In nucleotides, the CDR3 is TGTGCCAGCAGTGAAGGAGTCCCGACTAAGCACGTC.

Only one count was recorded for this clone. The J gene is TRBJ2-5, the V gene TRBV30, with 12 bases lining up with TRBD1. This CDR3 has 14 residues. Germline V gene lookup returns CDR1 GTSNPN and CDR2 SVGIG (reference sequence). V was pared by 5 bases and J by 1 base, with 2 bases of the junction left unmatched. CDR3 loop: CAWGDRGRQETQYF. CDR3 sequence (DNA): TGTGCCTGGGGGGACAGGGGGCGCCAAGAGACCCAGTACTTC.

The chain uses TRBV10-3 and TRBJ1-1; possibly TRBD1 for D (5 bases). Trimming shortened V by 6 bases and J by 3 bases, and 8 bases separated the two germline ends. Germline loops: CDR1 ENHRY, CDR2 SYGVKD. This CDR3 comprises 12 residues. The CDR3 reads CAIRAGDTEAFF. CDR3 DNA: TGTGCCATCAGGGCGGGGGACACTGAAGCTTTCTTT.